This TCR beta chain was observed in a study of type 1 regulatory T cells. Overall study: T-allo10 is an in vitro-generated, Tr1-enriched CD4 T cell product specific for alloantigen.

A note on this clonotype: The antigen is undetermined.

Germline V gives CDR1 GTSNPN, CDR2 SVGIG (reference sequence). Unmatched junction bases numbered 10, after V lost 2 bases and J lost 6 bases. This CDR3 is built from 14 residues. Each CDR3 protein gets one entry after TCRdb re-called the reads with MiXCR. The table records approximately 25,000 distinct CDR3 sequences, less than 50% of them present only once. The source of this sequence is a human donor in good health. The chain uses TRBV30 and TRBJ2-7; TRBD1 agrees at 7 bases. Material: cultured T cells, either the whole culture or a sorted T cell fraction (not recorded which). CDR3 bases: TGTGCCTGGAGTACCAACAGGGGTTTTACCGAGCAGTACTTC. This gives the protein CAWSTNRGFTEQYF.